The 27 T cell receptor beta chains reported below all come from one sample, sequenced in a study of T cells in Graves' hyperthyroidism and ophthalmopathy. Amplified TCR beta CDR3 regions derived from RNA transcripts. The HTBI set primed first-round TCR CDR3 RT-PCR. TCRdb recomputed calls from the multiplex PCR reads with MiXCR, one row per CDR3 protein. The top ten clones hold about 7.7% of a sample with about 400,000 distinct CDR3 sequences, around 16% of them seen once. Sequenced material: blood. The source is a woman younger than 30 with Graves' hyperthyroidism.

This clonotype was recorded many times. This sequence joins TRBV24-1 and TRBJ1-5; unclear D gene. This CDR3 comprises 13 residues. CDR1 is KGHDR and CDR2 is SFDVKD in the germline V gene. V dropped 6 bases and J dropped 2 bases, with 7 bases sitting between them. CDR3 loop: CATSWEGNQPQHF. In nucleotides, the CDR3 is TGTGCCACCAGTTGGGAGGGCAATCAGCCCCAGCATTTT.

This clonotype was recorded many times. The chain couples TRBV28 to TRBJ2-1; D unclear. The CDR3 extends over 13 amino acids. V was pared by 5 bases and J by 6 bases, with 11 bases between. Germline V gene data show CDR1 as MDHEN and CDR2 as SYDVKM. The CDR3 region is CASSPGFTNEQFF. CDR3 in DNA: TGTGCCAGCAGTCCCGGATTCACCAATGAGCAGTTCTTC.

This clonotype was seen more than once but under ten times. This sequence joins TRBV20-1 and TRBJ2-7; possible D gene TRBD1, 5 bases. Trimming took 3 bases from V and 1 from J, leaving 10 bases between them. CDR1 and CDR2 (germline): DFQATT, SNEGSKA (reference sequence). CDR3 length equals 13 residues. The DNA of the CDR3 is TGCAGTGCTAGTCTAGGGGCGTCCTACGAGCAGTACTTC. Translating it yields CSASLGASYEQYF.

This clonotype appeared a few times. This chain joins TRBV7-2 and TRBJ2-5; 11 nucleotides match TRBD2. The V and J ends lost 1 base and 1 base, in that order; junction bases with no gene match: 2. Germline assignment: CDR1 SGHTA and CDR2 FQGNSA. The CDR3 contains 16 residues. The CDR3 nucleotides read TGTGCCAGCAGCTTAGGAGGGACTAGCGGCCAAGAGACCCAGTACTTC. Amino acid sequence: CASSLGGTSGQETQYF.

The chain has TRBV4-1 and TRBJ1-3; D gene unclear. Trimming left V 2 bases short and J 1 base short, with 18 bases between. Per germline, CDR1 MGHRA and CDR2 YSYEKL. CDR3 length equals 18 residues. Written as DNA, the CDR3 is TGCGCCAGCAGCCAAACACCCGAGGGTTGGAATTCTGGAAACACCATATATTTT. As protein: CASSQTPEGWNSGNTIYF.

This clonotype was seen just once. The V gene is TRBV12-3 or TRBV12-4, the J gene TRBJ1-1, with 7 bases fitting TRBD1. With 5 bases clipped from V and 0 bases from J, the junction kept 6 bases outside the gene matches. The CDR3 has 15 residues. CDR3 coding DNA: TGTGCCAGCAGTCCCTACGGACAGGTGAACACTGAAGCTTTCTTT. This translates into CASSPYGQVNTEAFF.

In this sample, this clonotype turned up many times. V gene TRBV7-9 combines with J gene TRBJ2-2, with TRBD2 matching over 7 bases. CDR1 is SEHNR and CDR2 is FQNEAQ in the germline V gene (reference sequence). V lost 2 bases and J lost 4; bases outside the gene matches: 4. The CDR3 has 15 residues. This CDR3 is CASSLWLAATGELFF. CDR3 in DNA: TGTGCCAGCAGCTTATGGCTAGCGGCCACCGGGGAGCTGTTTTTT.

The chain uses TRBV5-6 and TRBJ2-7, with a weak D call TRBD2 (7 bases). Trimming took 1 base from V and 6 from J, leaving 11 bases between them. Per germline, CDR1 SGHDT and CDR2 YYEEEE. The CDR3 covers 13 residues. For the CDR3, the DNA is TGTGCCAGCAGCTTGCTTAGGGGGGGCGAGCAGTACTTC. This translates into CASSLLRGGEQYF.

Regarding this clonotype: A much larger clone lies a single base off, so this may be a read error. The V gene is TRBV5-6, the J gene TRBJ2-3; D unresolved. The germline V gene encodes CDR1 SGHDT and CDR2 YYEEEE. CDR3 length: 16 amino acids. V lost 2 bases, J lost 0 bases, and 13 bases lay in between. The CDR3 here is CASSFAGRISTDTQYF. Here the CDR3 DNA reads TGTGCCAGCAGCTTCGCAGGACGGATTAGCACAGATACGCAGTATTTT.

This clonotype was found many times. V gene TRBV12-3 or TRBV12-4 combines with J gene TRBJ2-3, with D possibly TRBD1 on 5 matching bases. This CDR3 contains 18 residues. Trimming took 1 base from V and 4 from J, leaving 21 bases between them. CDR3 in DNA: TGTGCCAGCAGTTTAGACGGTCGTGGGGCGCCTGGCGCAGATACGCAGTATTTT. It is translated as CASSLDGRGAPGADTQYF.

In its sample, this clonotype was seen many times. The V and J genes are TRBV6-1 and TRBJ1-1, with no clear D. The CDR3 has 13 amino acids. Between the trimmed V and J ends, which lost 6 bases and 3 bases, there was a span of 11 bases. Germline CDR1 and CDR2: MNHNS and SASEGT. The CDR3 DNA follows: TGTGCCAGCAGCCCTAGGGAGTACACTGAAGCTTTCTTT. This encodes CASSPREYTEAFF.

In its sample, this clonotype was seen many times. This chain joins TRBV2 and TRBJ2-5; 8 bases align to TRBD2. The ends lost 4 bases at V and 2 bases at J; junction bases unmatched: 6. The CDR3 extends over 15 amino acids. The germline CDR1 and CDR2 sequences are SNHLY and FYNNEI. The CDR3 loop is CASSGGSSGQETQYF. As DNA, the CDR3 is TGTGCCAGCAGTGGGGGGTCTAGCGGGCAAGAGACCCAGTACTTC.

The chain has TRBV11-3 and TRBJ2-3; a possible D gene is TRBD2 (7 bases). Germline values: CDR1 SGHNT, CDR2 YENEEA. CDR3 size: 17 residues. With 0 bases removed from V and 0 bases from J, the gap between germline ends came to 13 bases. The CDR3 bases are TGTGCCAGCAGCTTAGATGGGGGGGCGGCCAGCACAGATACGCAGTATTTT. Amino acids: CASSLDGGAASTDTQYF. Full variable domain (missing parts from reference TRBV11-3 and TRBJ2-3): EAGVVQSPRYKIIEKKQPVAFWCNPISGHNTLYWYLQNLGQGPELLIRYENEEAVDDSQLPKDRFSAERLKGVDSTLKIQPAELGDSAVYLCASSLDGGAASTDTQYFGPGTRLTVL.

J is TRBJ2-5 and V is TRBV7-3; TRBD2 agrees at 12 bases. CDR3 length equals 15 residues. The germline V gene encodes CDR1 SGHTA and CDR2 FQGTGA. With 4 bases clipped from V and 4 bases from J, the junction kept 4 bases outside the gene matches. The CDR3 reads CASSSRLAGAETQYF. The DNA of the CDR3 is TGTGCCAGCAGCTCCCGACTAGCGGGGGCAGAGACCCAGTACTTC.

This clonotype has ten or more counts. This chain uses TRBV29-1 with TRBJ2-7; D is undetermined. Trimming pared 4 bases from V and 3 bases from J, leaving 7 bases between. The germline CDR1 and CDR2 sequences are SQVTM and ANQGSEA. The CDR3 consists of 11 residues. CDR3 nucleotides: TGCAGCGTTGCACGGAACTACGAGCAGTACTTC. Translating it yields CSVARNYEQYF.

This clonotype was seen repeatedly, ten times or more. The chain carries TRBV10-3 and TRBJ1-2, with a tentative D call TRBD1 (5 bases). Germline lookup yields CDR1 ENHRY and CDR2 SYGVKD. The CDR3 sequence is 14 residues long. V lost 3 bases, J lost 4 bases, and 12 bases lay in between. The CDR3 loop is CAISDVGAGYGYTF. CDR3 nucleotides: TGTGCCATCAGTGACGTCGGGGCAGGCTATGGCTACACCTTC.

At least ten counts were recorded for this clonotype. The rearrangement joins TRBV27 to TRBJ1-1; D may be TRBD1 (6 bases). This CDR3 has 15 residues. Germline V CDR1 and CDR2: MNHEY, SMNVEV (reference sequence). Deletions cut 0 bases from V and 6 bases from J, with 14 bases between. The CDR3 DNA reads TGTGCCAGCAGTTTATCAATCCCTACAGGGTCTGAAGCTTTCTTT. Translating gives CASSLSIPTGSEAFF.

V and J are TRBV5-1 and TRBJ2-7, with a possible D match to TRBD1 (7 bases). The germline V and J ends were trimmed by 4 bases and 2 bases, with 22 bases remaining between them. The germline V gene has CDR1 SGHRS and CDR2 YFSETQ. This CDR3 region has 17 residues. DNA for the CDR3: TGCGCCAGCAGCAGTTCCCATGAACAGGGGAGGACCTACGAGCAGTACTTC. Amino acid sequence: CASSSSHEQGRTYEQYF.

This clonotype was counted between two and nine times. V and J are TRBV4-1 and TRBJ2-1, with a possible D match to TRBD1 (6 bases). The CDR3 loop spans 15 amino acids. V dropped 1 base and J dropped 2 bases, with 9 bases sitting between them. In germline, CDR1 is MGHRA, CDR2 YSYEKL. The CDR3 region is CASSQVQGPYNEQFF. DNA for the CDR3: TGCGCCAGCAGCCAAGTTCAGGGGCCCTACAATGAGCAGTTCTTC.

This clonotype appeared many times. The gene calls are TRBV5-5 and TRBJ2-1; D possibly corresponds to TRBD2 (5 bases). Trimming removed 0 bases from V and 5 bases from J, with 12 bases in between. There are 15 residues in the CDR3. Germline CDR1 and CDR2: SGHKS and YYEKEE (reference sequence). CDR3 sequence (DNA): TGTGCCAGCAGCTTGGCCGCTGGACTCAACAATGAGCAGTTCTTC. Residues: CASSLAAGLNNEQFF.

Ten or more counts support this clonotype. This chain uses TRBV20-1 with TRBJ1-2; perhaps TRBD1 as D (6 bases). The ends were cut back, 4 bases at V and 2 bases at J, with 14 bases in the middle. CDR1 is DFQATT and CDR2 is SNEGSKA in the germline V gene (reference sequence). The length of the CDR3 is 14 residues. CDR3 DNA sequence: TGCAGTGCTAACCCGAGGGGGGGAAACTATGGCTACACCTTC. The encoded protein is CSANPRGGNYGYTF.

The gene calls are TRBV6-1 and TRBJ2-1; TRBD2 is a possible D gene (8 bases). CDR1 is MNHNS and CDR2 is SASEGT in the germline V gene. The CDR3 has 15 amino acids. V was pared by 4 bases and J by 3 bases, with 13 bases between. The CDR3: CASSGRGDSYNEQFF. The CDR3 DNA reads as TGTGCCAGCAGTGGGCGGGGGGACAGCTACAATGAGCAGTTCTTC.

In this sample, this clonotype turned up a few times. A single base separates this from a much larger clone, so it may be a read error. The genes are TRBV3-1 and TRBJ2-1, with D perhaps matching TRBD1 (5 bases). This CDR3 has 13 residues. Germline CDR1 and CDR2: LGHDT and YNNKEL (reference sequence). The germline V and J ends were trimmed by 4 bases and 7 bases, with 11 bases remaining between them. The CDR3 nucleotides read TGTGCCAGCAGCCGAGGACACCGGAATGAGCAGTTCTTC. Its protein product is CASSRGHRNEQFF.

This clonotype was observed a handful of times. The V and J genes are TRBV4-1 and TRBJ1-1, with D perhaps TRBD1 (6 bases). The CDR3 has 16 residues. Germline CDR1 and CDR2: MGHRA and YSYEKL. Trimming stripped 3 bases from V and 0 bases from J, with 14 bases between. The CDR3 nucleotides are TGCGCCAGCAGCCAGGGGACACCCAGAATGAACACTGAAGCTTTCTTT. Translation gives CASSQGTPRMNTEAFF.

The CDR3 region has the DNA TGCGCCAGCAGCCAAGCCTCGCTCGGGGCGACAGATACGCAGTATTTT. Its protein product is CASSQASLGATDTQYF. The V gene is TRBV4-1, the J gene TRBJ2-3; D may correspond to TRBD1 or TRBD2 (5 bases each). V was trimmed by 1 base and J by 3 bases, leaving 14 bases between them. The CDR3 is 16 residues long. The germline gives CDR1 MGHRA, CDR2 YSYEKL.

This clonotype was picked up many times. The V call is TRBV27, the J call TRBJ2-3, with 13 bases fitting TRBD2. Germline loops: CDR1 MNHEY, CDR2 SMNVEV (reference sequence). Unmatched junction bases numbered 13, after V lost 5 bases and J lost 2 bases. The CDR3 runs to 19 residues. CDR3 sequence: CASSGGLAGISRTTDTQYF. DNA for the CDR3: TGTGCCAGCAGTGGGGGACTAGCGGGGATCTCAAGAACCACAGATACGCAGTATTTT.

The chain is built from TRBV4-2 and TRBJ2-5; 9 bases align to TRBD2. The CDR3 is 18 amino acids. CDR1 and CDR2 from the germline V gene are LGHNA and YNFKEQ. With V trimmed by 4 bases and J by 5 bases, 17 bases remained unmatched. The CDR3: CASSPFTTSGKGYETQYF. For the CDR3, the DNA is TGTGCCAGCAGCCCATTCACGACTAGCGGAAAAGGATACGAGACCCAGTACTTC.